This T cell receptor beta chain was retrieved from a study of blood T cell repertoires in COVID-19. Germline V gene lookup returns CDR1 SGHTA and CDR2 FQGNSA. The CDR3 runs to 16 residues. With 0 bases removed from V and 4 bases from J, the gap between germline ends came to 12 bases. The authors' processing: Amplification of reference gene primers was used by the study to estimate nucleated cell counts. Data came from immunoSEQ multiplex PCR; TCRdb stores just in-frame clones and leaves some out. V, J and clone size derive from that table, while D and trimming were established from the DNA sequence. This sample has roughly 250,000 clones, with around 81% found just once.

Sequenced material: peripheral blood. The chain has TRBV7-2 and TRBJ1-4; TRBD1 might be the D (5 bases). This receptor was taken from a man aged 50 to 59 with active or convalescent COVID-19. The CDR3 reads CASSLAGWGLNEKLFF. As DNA, the CDR3 is TGTGCCAGCAGCTTAGCGGGCTGGGGCCTTAATGAAAAACTGTTTTTT.